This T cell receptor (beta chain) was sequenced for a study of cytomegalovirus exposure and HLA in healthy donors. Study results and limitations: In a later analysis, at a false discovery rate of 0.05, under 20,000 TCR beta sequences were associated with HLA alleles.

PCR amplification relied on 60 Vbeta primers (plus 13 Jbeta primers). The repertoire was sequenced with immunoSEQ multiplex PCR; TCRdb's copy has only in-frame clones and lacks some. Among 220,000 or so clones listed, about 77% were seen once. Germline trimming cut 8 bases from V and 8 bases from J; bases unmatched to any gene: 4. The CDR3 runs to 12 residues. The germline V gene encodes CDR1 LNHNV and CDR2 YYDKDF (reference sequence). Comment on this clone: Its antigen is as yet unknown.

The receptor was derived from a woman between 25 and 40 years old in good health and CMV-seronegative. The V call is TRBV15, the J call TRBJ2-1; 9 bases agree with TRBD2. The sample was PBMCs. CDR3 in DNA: TGTGCCACCGCGGGAGGGAGGGATGAGCAGTTCTTC. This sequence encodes CATAGGRDEQFF.